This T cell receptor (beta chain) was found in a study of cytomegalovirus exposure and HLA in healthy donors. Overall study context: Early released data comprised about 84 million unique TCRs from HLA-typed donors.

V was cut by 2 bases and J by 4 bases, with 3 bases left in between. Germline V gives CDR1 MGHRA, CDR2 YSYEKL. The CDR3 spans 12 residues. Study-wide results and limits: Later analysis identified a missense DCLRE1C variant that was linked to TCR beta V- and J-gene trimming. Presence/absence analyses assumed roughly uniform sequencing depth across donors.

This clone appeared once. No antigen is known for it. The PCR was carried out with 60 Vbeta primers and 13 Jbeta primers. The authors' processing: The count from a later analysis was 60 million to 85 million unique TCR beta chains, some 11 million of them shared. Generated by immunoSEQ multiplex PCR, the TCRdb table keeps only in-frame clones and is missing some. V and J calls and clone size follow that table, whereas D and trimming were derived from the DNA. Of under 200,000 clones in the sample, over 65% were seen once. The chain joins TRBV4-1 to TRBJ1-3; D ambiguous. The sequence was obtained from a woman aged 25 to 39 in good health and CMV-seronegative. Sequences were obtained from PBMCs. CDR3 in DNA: TGCGCCAGCAGCCAACGGGGAAACACCATATATTTT. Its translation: CASSQRGNTIYF.